The next 22 T cell receptor beta chains were all read from a single sample in a study of blood T cell repertoires in COVID-19. Here immunoSEQ multiplex PCR was the method, and the copy in TCRdb shows in-frame clones only, minus some. This sample has some 270,000 clones, with around 90% found just once. Sequencing was carried out using peripheral blood. These receptors all come from a woman aged 60 to 75 with COVID-19, enrolled during active disease.

The V and J genes are TRBV11-3 and TRBJ2-7, with 12 nucleotides matching TRBD1. Germline loops: CDR1 SGHNT, CDR2 YENEEA. This CDR3 region has 15 residues. Germline trimming cut 0 bases from V and 6 bases from J; bases unmatched to any gene: 3. The DNA for the CDR3 is TGTGCCAGCAGCTTAGATGGGACAGGGGGCGGCGAGCAGTACTTC. Its translation is CASSLDGTGGGEQYF.

This chain links TRBV19 with TRBJ1-1; 8 nucleotides line up with TRBD1. V shed 6 bases and J 4 bases; nucleotides not matched to a gene: 10. Germline CDR1 LNHDA, CDR2 SQIVND (reference sequence). CDR3 size: 15 residues. This CDR3 is CASRIGQGAGTEAFF. CDR3 nucleotide sequence: TGTGCCAGTAGGATTGGACAGGGTGCGGGCACTGAAGCTTTCTTT.

The gene calls are TRBV27 and TRBJ1-1; D not resolved. Looked up from germline, CDR1 is MNHEY and CDR2 is SMNVEV (reference sequence). CDR3 length: 14 residues. Trimming stripped 3 bases from V and 4 bases from J, with 12 bases between. CDR3 sequence reads: CASSFGPRGTEAFF. CDR3 in DNA: TGTGCCAGCAGTTTCGGACCTCGGGGCACTGAAGCTTTCTTT.

The chain employs TRBV11-2 and TRBJ2-5, with D unclear. With 0 bases removed from V and 5 bases from J, the gap between germline ends came to 4 bases. The CDR3 length is 12 residues. Germline CDR1 is SGHAT and CDR2 is FQNNGV. CDR3 loop: CASSLDRETQYF. The CDR3 DNA follows: TGTGCCAGCAGCTTAGATCGGGAGACCCAGTACTTC.

The V gene is TRBV12-3 or TRBV12-4, the J gene TRBJ2-7; no firm D call. The CDR3 covers 11 residues. V lost 5 bases and J 1 base, leaving 3 bases between the germline ends. The CDR3 is CASSPSYEQYF. The CDR3 region has the DNA TGTGCCAGCAGTCCTTCCTACGAGCAGTACTTC.

The chain joins TRBV2 to TRBJ1-6, with a tentative D call TRBD1 (5 bases). Per the germline V gene, CDR1 is SNHLY and CDR2 is FYNNEI. V was clipped by 10 bases and J by 9 bases, with 16 bases between them. CDR3 length equals 13 residues. The CDR3 sequence: CATTRGMGSPLHF. CDR3 sequence (DNA): TGTGCCACCACAAGGGGCATGGGTTCACCCCTCCACTTT.

The CDR3, as DNA: TGTGCCAGCAGCCCGGGACTAGCGGAAAGCTCCTACAATGAGCAGTTCTTC. Its protein is CASSPGLAESSYNEQFF. The chain is built from TRBV6-2 or TRBV6-3 and TRBJ2-1, with 11 bases matching TRBD2. The V gene end was trimmed by 6 bases and the J gene end by 0 bases; junction bases not matched to a gene: 7. Germline values: CDR1 MNHEY, CDR2 SVGEGT. The CDR3 contains 17 residues.

The V gene is TRBV5-4, the J gene TRBJ1-1; the D is unclear. The CDR3 is 13 residues long. Germline V CDR1 and CDR2: SGHNT, YYREEE (reference sequence). The V and J ends lost 0 bases and 1 base respectively, with 4 bases between them. The CDR3 nucleotides are TGTGCCAGCAGCTTGGTGGCGAACACTGAAGCTTTCTTT. Encoded protein: CASSLVANTEAFF.

V gene TRBV4-1 combines with J gene TRBJ2-1; D uncertain. V gave up 1 base and J gave up 9 bases, with 13 bases separating them. CDR1 is MGHRA, CDR2 YSYEKL, per germline. The CDR3 is made up of 14 amino acids. The CDR3 sequence: CASSQGLVRGEQFF. DNA for the CDR3: TGCGCCAGCAGCCAAGGACTCGTCAGAGGTGAGCAGTTCTTC.

The rearrangement joins TRBV5-6 to TRBJ1-1; the D gene is possibly TRBD1 (5 bases). The CDR3 is 13 residues long. With 1 base removed from V and 7 bases from J, the gap between germline ends came to 11 bases. Germline CDR1 SGHDT, CDR2 YYEEEE. The CDR3 coding sequence is TGTGCCAGCAGCTTGTTTATCCAGGGTGAAGCTTTCTTT. Translated: CASSLFIQGEAFF.

This clone was seen a single time. The chain employs TRBV6-6 and TRBJ1-2; D is undetermined. The germline V and J ends were trimmed by 6 bases and 7 bases, with 15 bases remaining between them. This CDR3 contains 13 residues. Germline CDR1 is MNHNY and CDR2 is SVGAGI (reference sequence). The CDR3 sequence: CASSHGSPGGYTF. The CDR3 bases are TGTGCCAGCAGCCACGGGTCACCTGGTGGCTACACCTTC.

CDR3 loop: CASSQDAGMYEQFF. Here the CDR3 DNA reads TGTGCCAGCAGCCAAGACGCAGGGATGTATGAGCAGTTCTTC. J is TRBJ2-1 and V is TRBV4-2; weak D call: TRBD1 (5 bases). Between the trimmed V and J ends, which lost 0 bases and 8 bases, there was a span of 11 bases. The V gene's germline CDR1 is LGHNA and CDR2 YNFKEQ. This CDR3 region has 14 residues.

V gene TRBV7-2 combines with J gene TRBJ2-5; 7 nucleotides align to TRBD2. This CDR3 is built from 15 residues. In germline, CDR1 is SGHTA, CDR2 FQGNSA. J gave up 5 bases and V 0 bases, and 6 bases lay outside the gene matches. The CDR3 DNA sequence: TGTGCCAGCAGCTTAGCGGCGGTAGCGGGTGAGACCCAGTACTTC. Protein product: CASSLAAVAGETQYF.

The chain carries TRBV2 and TRBJ1-6, with 9 nucleotides matching TRBD1. The CDR3 has 13 residues. V lost 6 bases and J lost 7; bases outside the gene matches: 1. Germline V gene sequence: CDR1 SNHLY, CDR2 FYNNEI. The CDR3 loop is CASRTGGNSPLHF. As DNA, the CDR3 is TGTGCCAGCAGGACAGGGGGGAATTCACCCCTCCACTTT.

The chain joins TRBV12-2 to TRBJ2-1; the table's D call, TRBD2, was not checked against the DNA. TRBV12-2 is classified as a pseudogene. There are 18 residues in the CDR3. The CDR3 here is CASRLGTSGGPRWNEQFF. The CDR3 DNA follows: TGTGCAAGTCGCTTAGGGACTAGCGGGGGCCCCCGGTGGAATGAGCAGTTCTTC.

This chain uses TRBV11-2 with TRBJ1-4, with 8 nucleotides matching TRBD1. V lost 3 bases and J lost 5; bases outside the gene matches: 11. In germline, CDR1 is SGHAT, CDR2 FQNNGV. The CDR3 length is 17 residues. Here the CDR3 reads CASSLRKQGEWNEKLFF. CDR3 sequence (DNA): TGTGCCAGCAGCTTGAGAAAACAGGGGGAGTGGAATGAAAAACTGTTTTTT. The full variable domain, with the rest looked up from reference TRBV11-2 and TRBJ1-4, is EAGVAQSPRYKIIEKRQSVAFWCNPISGHATLYWYQQILGQGPKLLIQFQNNGVVDDSQLPKDRFSAERLKGVDSTLKIQPAKLEDSAVYLCASSLRKQGEWNEKLFFGSGTQLSVL.

A single count supports this clone. The rearrangement uses TRBV6-5 and TRBJ2-1; TRBD2 aligns across 8 bases. Trimming took 8 bases from V and 7 from J; bases not matched to a gene: 7. The CDR3 covers 13 residues. Germline CDR1 reads MNHEY; CDR2 reads SVGAGI. CDR3 DNA sequence: TGTGCCAGCTCCGGGACTAGGGGGAATGAGCAGTTCTTC. Protein product: CASSGTRGNEQFF.

This chain joins TRBV25-1 and TRBJ1-1, with unresolved D. Germline CDR1 is MGHDK and CDR2 is SYGVNS. The CDR3 has 13 residues. V lost 2 bases and J lost 2, with 6 bases in between. CDR3 DNA: TGTGCCAGCAGTGAACTGACAAACACTGAAGCTTTCTTT. Protein product: CASSELTNTEAFF.

The genes are TRBV2 and TRBJ1-5; D remains ambiguous. Trimming removed 7 bases from V and 5 bases from J, with 12 bases in between. Per germline, CDR1 SNHLY and CDR2 FYNNEI. The CDR3 has 13 amino acids. CDR3: CASTLEAHQPQHF. CDR3 sequence (DNA): TGTGCCAGCACCCTGGAGGCGCATCAGCCCCAGCATTTT.

The chain is built from TRBV19 and TRBJ1-2, with D tentatively TRBD1 (5 bases). The length of the CDR3 is 14 residues. Deletions cut 5 bases from V and 8 bases from J, with 18 bases between. In germline, CDR1 is LNHDA, CDR2 SQIVND (reference sequence). The CDR3 nucleotides read TGTGCCAGTAGTTTGGGGCAGTTACGAAGCGGCTACACCTTC. It codes for CASSLGQLRSGYTF.

The chain carries TRBV7-3 and TRBJ2-3, with 9 bases aligning to TRBD2. This CDR3 comprises 17 residues. CDR1 SGHTA and CDR2 FQGTGA come from the germline V gene. V was pared by 1 base and J by 2 bases, with 7 bases of the junction left unmatched. The CDR3: CASSLKTAGGHTDTQYF. CDR3 DNA sequence: TGTGCCAGCAGCTTAAAAACTGCGGGGGGGCACACAGATACGCAGTATTTT.

The J gene is TRBJ2-2, the V gene TRBV9; possible D gene TRBD2, 6 bases. The CDR3 runs 15 residues. Germline V gene lookup returns CDR1 SGDLS and CDR2 YYNGEE. V gave up 4 bases and J gave up 8 bases, with 18 bases separating them. The CDR3 reads CASSPRDFSTGELFF. The CDR3 bases are TGTGCCAGCAGCCCGAGGGACTTCTCAACAGGGGAGCTGTTTTTT.